A selection of T cell receptor beta chains follows, all from one sample in a study of blood T cell repertoires in COVID-19. The method was immunoSEQ multiplex PCR; TCRdb's version includes in-frame clones alone and lacks a portion of them. The sample comprises 60,000 to 75,000 clones, around four fifths of which are singletons, and 12% rests with the top ten. The sequencing sample was made of peripheral blood. The receptors were gathered from a human donor in a cohort sampled during active COVID-19. Both conserved end residues are part of each CDR3. A D gene is named only where the DNA matches it firmly. Rows give clone size only sometimes, using once, few, many, or a class for an expanded clone.

clone size,V gene,D gene,J gene,CDR3 DNA,CDR3 protein
.,TRBV13,TRBD2,TRBJ2-1,TGTGCCAGCAGCTCGCCCGGGGGGGCAGGCAATGAGCAGTTCTTC,CASSSPGGAGNEQFF
.,TRBV2,TRBD1,TRBJ1-1,TGTGCCAGTAAAATAACAGGGGGCCGCACTGAAGCTTTCTTT,CASKITGGRTEAFF
.,TRBV6-5,.,TRBJ1-2,TGTGCCAGCAGTTACTCAGTGGGGGGAAACTATGGCTACACCTTC,CASSYSVGGNYGYTF
.,TRBV7-9,TRBD2,TRBJ2-4,TGTGCCAGCAGCTTAGTATCAGCGGGGGTTTTCCTAGCCAAAAACATTCAGTACTTC,CASSLVSAGVFLAKNIQYF
.,TRBV6-1,.,TRBJ1-2,TGTGCCAGCAGTGAAGCATCCGGGTTCCTCCCCTATGGCTACACCTTC,CASSEASGFLPYGYTF
few,TRBV27,TRBD2,TRBJ2-1,TGTGCCAGCAGTCTGACTAGCGGTAACTACAATGAGCAGTTCTTC,CASSLTSGNYNEQFF
.,TRBV7-7,TRBD1,TRBJ2-2,TGTGCCAGCAGCCCGGGACAGCCGCTTAACACCGGGGAGCTGTTTTTT,CASSPGQPLNTGELFF
.,TRBV4-1,TRBD1,TRBJ1-6,TGCGCCAGCAGCCTGGACAGGGGGCGAGGTAGTTCACCCCTCCACTTT,CASSLDRGRGSSPLHF
.,TRBV29-1,.,TRBJ1-2,TGCAGCGTTGACAGATTTGGACACCAAGCTAACTATGGCTACACCTTC,CSVDRFGHQANYGYTF
once,TRBV5-6,.,TRBJ1-6,TGTGCCAGCAGCGTGGACAGCTCCTATAATTCACCCCTCCACTTT,CASSVDSSYNSPLHF
.,TRBV5-6,.,TRBJ1-2,TGTGCCAGCAGCTTGGGGCAGGGCGGCTACACCTTC,CASSLGQGGYTF
.,TRBV7-2,TRBD2,TRBJ2-7,TGTGCCAGCAGCTTAGTATTTGGAGCGGGGTCCCACGAGCAGTACTTC,CASSLVFGAGSHEQYF
.,TRBV5-8,TRBD1,TRBJ2-3,TGTGCCAGCGCCACAGGGGGGATGACAGATACGCAGTATTTT,CASATGGMTDTQYF
.,TRBV5-6,.,TRBJ2-7,TGTGCCAGCAGCTTGCAAATGAGCCCGGCGGGCGAGCAGTACTTC,CASSLQMSPAGEQYF
.,TRBV9,TRBD2,TRBJ2-1,TGTGCCAGCAGCGTAGGTACTAGCGGGAGTGAGCAGTTCTTC,CASSVGTSGSEQFF
.,TRBV4-1,TRBD1,TRBJ1-3,TGCGCCAGCAGCCCCATGACAGGGGCTGGAAACACCATATATTTT,CASSPMTGAGNTIYF
.,TRBV19,.,TRBJ1-1,TGTGCCAGTAGTATTGGCTCAGGAGGAGCTTTCTTT,CASSIGSGGAFF
.,TRBV4-2,.,TRBJ2-1,TGTGCCAGCAGCCAAGATCTAGGTTTAAGCGATGAGCAGTTCTTC,CASSQDLGLSDEQFF
.,TRBV7-8,TRBD1,TRBJ2-2,TGTGCCAGCAGCTCAACAGGGGGCGCGAACGGGGAGCTGTTTTTT,CASSSTGGANGELFF
.,TRBV5-1,.,TRBJ2-1,TGCGCCAGCAGCTTGGAGCAGGCCTACAATGAGCAGTTCTTC,CASSLEQAYNEQFF
.,TRBV18,.,TRBJ1-4,TGTGCCAGCTCACGCATTGAGGAAAAACTGTTTTTT,CASSRIEEKLFF
.,TRBV5-4,TRBD1,TRBJ2-5,TGTGCCAGCAGCCCAGTTAGGGGGCGGGAGACCCAGTACTTC,CASSPVRGRETQYF
.,TRBV19,TRBD1,TRBJ1-2,TGTGCCAGTAGCAGCCGCGGACAGGGGGTACGCTATGGCTACACCTTC,CASSSRGQGVRYGYTF
.,TRBV19,.,TRBJ1-2,TGTGCCAGTAGGGACGTCGTCCGTGACAGCTTTAACTATGGCTACACCTTC,CASRDVVRDSFNYGYTF